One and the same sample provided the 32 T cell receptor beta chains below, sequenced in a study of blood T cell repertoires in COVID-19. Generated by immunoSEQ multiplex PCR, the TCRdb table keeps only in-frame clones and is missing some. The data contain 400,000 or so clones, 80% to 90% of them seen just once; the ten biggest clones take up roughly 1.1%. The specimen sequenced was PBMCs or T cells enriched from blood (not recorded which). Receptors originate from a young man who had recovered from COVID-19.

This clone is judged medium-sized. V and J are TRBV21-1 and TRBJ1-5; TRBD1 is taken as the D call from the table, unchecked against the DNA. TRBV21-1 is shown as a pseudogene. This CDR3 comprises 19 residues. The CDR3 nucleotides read TGTGCCAGCAGCAAAGGAGTCCCGGGACAAAGGGGCAGCAATCAGCCCCAGCATTTT. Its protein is CASSKGVPGQRGSNQPQHF.

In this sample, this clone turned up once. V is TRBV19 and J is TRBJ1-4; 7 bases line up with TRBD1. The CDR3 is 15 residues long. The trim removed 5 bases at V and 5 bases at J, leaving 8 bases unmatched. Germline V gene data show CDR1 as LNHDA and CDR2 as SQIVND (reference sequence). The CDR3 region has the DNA TGTGCCAGTAGTCCGCCGGGACAGCAAAATGAAAAACTGTTTTTT. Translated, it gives CASSPPGQQNEKLFF.

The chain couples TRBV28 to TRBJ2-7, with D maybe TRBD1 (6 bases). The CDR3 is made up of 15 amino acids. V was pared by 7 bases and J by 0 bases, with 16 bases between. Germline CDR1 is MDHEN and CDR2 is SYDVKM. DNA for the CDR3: TGTGCCAGCAATGGCCGGGACACAAGCTCCTACGAGCAGTACTTC. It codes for CASNGRDTSSYEQYF.

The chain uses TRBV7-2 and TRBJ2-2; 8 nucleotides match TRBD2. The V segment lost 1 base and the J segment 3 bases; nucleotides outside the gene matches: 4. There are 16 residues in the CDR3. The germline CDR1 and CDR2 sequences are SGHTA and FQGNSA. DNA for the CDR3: TGTGCCAGCAGCTTAGTCGGCGGGAGGCACACCGGGGAGCTGTTTTTT. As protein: CASSLVGGRHTGELFF.

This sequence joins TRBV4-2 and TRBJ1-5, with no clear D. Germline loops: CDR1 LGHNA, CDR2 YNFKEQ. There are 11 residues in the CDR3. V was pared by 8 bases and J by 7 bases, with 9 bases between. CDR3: CASPAGQPQHF. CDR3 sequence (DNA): TGTGCCAGCCCCGCGGGACAGCCCCAGCATTTT.

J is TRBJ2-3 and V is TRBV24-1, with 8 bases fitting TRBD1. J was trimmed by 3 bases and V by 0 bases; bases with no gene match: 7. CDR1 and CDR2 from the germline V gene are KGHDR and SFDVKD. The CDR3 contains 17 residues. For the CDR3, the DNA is TGTGCCACCAGTGATTTGGGGACAGGCACTCGGACAGATACGCAGTATTTT. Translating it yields CATSDLGTGTRTDTQYF.

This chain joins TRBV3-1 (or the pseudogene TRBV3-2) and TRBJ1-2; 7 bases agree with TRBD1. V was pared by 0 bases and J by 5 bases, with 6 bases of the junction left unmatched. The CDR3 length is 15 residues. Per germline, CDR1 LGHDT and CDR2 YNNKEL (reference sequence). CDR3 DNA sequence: TGTGCCAGCAGCCAAGACCGACAGGGCGTTTATGGCTACACCTTC. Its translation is CASSQDRQGVYGYTF.

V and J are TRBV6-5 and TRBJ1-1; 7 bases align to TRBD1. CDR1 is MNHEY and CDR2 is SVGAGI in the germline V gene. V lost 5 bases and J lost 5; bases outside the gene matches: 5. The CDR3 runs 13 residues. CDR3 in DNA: TGTGCCAGCAGTCGACTCAGGGGGACTGAAGCTTTCTTT. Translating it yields CASSRLRGTEAFF.

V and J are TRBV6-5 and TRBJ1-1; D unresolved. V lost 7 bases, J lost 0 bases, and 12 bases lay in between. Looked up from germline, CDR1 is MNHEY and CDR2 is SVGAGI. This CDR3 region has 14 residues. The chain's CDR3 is CASKAGTVNTEAFF. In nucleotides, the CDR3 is TGTGCCAGCAAGGCAGGAACAGTGAACACTGAAGCTTTCTTT.

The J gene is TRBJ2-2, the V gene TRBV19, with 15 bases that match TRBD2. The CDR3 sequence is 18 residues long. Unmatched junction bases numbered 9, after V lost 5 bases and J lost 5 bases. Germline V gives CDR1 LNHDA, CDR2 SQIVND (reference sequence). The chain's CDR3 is CASSLPGLAGGRTGELFF. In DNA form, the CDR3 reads TGTGCCAGTAGTCTGCCGGGACTAGCGGGAGGTAGAACCGGGGAGCTGTTTTTT.

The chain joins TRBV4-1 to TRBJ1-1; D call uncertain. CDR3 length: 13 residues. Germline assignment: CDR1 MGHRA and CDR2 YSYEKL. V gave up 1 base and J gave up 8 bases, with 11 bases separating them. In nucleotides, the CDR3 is TGCGCCAGCAGCCAAGCCCCCGCGGAGGAAGCTTTCTTT. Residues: CASSQAPAEEAFF.

The CDR3 region is CATSYRVTHSNQPQHF. The CDR3 coding sequence is TGTGCCACCTCCTACAGGGTCACTCATAGCAATCAGCCCCAGCATTTT. The chain couples TRBV28 to TRBJ1-5, with a tentative D call TRBD1 (6 bases). This CDR3 spans 16 amino acids. V was cut by 10 bases and J by 0 bases, with 19 bases left in between. CDR1 is MDHEN and CDR2 is SYDVKM in the germline V gene. Variable domain in full (rest from reference TRBV28 and TRBJ1-5): DVKVTQSSRYLVKRTGEKVFLECVQDMDHENMFWYRQDPGLGLRLIYFSYDVKMKEKGDIPEGYSVSREKKERFSLILESASTNQTSMYLCATSYRVTHSNQPQHFGDGTRLSIL.

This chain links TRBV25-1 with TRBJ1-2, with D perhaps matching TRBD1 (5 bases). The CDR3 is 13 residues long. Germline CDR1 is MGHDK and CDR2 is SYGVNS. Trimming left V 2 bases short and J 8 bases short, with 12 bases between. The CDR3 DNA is TGTGCCAGCAGTGAACGGTGGGGCATCGGCTACACCTTC. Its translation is CASSERWGIGYTF.

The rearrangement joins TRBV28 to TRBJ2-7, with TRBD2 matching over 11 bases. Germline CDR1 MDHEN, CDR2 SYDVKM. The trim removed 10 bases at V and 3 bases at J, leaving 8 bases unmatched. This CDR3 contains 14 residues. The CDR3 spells CATLTSGAGYEQYF. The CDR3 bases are TGTGCCACCCTGACTAGCGGGGCCGGCTACGAGCAGTACTTC.

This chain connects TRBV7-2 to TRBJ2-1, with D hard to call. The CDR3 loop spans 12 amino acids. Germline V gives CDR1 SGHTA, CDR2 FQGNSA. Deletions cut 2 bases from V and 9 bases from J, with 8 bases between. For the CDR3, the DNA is TGTGCCAGCAGCTTATTATCTCGTGAGCAGTTCTTC. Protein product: CASSLLSREQFF.

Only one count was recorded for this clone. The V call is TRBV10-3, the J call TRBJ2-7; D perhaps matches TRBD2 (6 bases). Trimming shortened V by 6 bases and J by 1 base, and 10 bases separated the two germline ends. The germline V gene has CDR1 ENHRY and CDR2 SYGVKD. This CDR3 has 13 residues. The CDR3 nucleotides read TGTGCCATCAGCCGTGGGACTTCCTACGAGCAGTACTTC. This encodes CAISRGTSYEQYF.

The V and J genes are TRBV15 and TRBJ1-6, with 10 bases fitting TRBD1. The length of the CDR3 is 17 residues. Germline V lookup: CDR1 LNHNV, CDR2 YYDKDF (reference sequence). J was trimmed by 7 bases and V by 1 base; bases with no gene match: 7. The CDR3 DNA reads TGTGCCACCAGCAGAGCCGGGACAGGGGTAAGGAATTCACCCCTCCACTTT. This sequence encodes CATSRAGTGVRNSPLHF.

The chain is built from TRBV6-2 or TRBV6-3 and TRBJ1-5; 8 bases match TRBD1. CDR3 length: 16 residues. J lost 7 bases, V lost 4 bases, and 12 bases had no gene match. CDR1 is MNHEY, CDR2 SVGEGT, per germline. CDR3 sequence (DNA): TGTGCCAGCAGTTCTCCCCTACAGGGGGAAAGGCAGCCCCAGCATTTT. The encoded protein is CASSSPLQGERQPQHF.

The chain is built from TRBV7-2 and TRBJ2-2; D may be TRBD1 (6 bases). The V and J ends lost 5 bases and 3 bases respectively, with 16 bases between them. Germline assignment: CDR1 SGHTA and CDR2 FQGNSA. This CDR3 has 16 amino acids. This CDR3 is CASSPQQGPDTGELFF. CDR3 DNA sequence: TGTGCCAGCAGCCCCCAACAGGGACCGGACACCGGGGAGCTGTTTTTT.

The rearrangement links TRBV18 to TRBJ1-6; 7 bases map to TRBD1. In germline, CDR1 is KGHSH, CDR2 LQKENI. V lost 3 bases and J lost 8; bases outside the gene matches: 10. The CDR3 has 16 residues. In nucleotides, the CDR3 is TGTGCCAGCTCACCCCTAGGGACAGCCGTGGATTCACCCCTCCACTTT. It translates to CASSPLGTAVDSPLHF.

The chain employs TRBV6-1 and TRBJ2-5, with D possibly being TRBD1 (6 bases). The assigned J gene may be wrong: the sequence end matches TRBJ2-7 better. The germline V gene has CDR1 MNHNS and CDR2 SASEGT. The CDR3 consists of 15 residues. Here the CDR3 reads CASSEGPGATYEQYF. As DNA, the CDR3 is TGTGCCAGCAGTGAGGGCCCAGGGGCAACCTACGAGCAGTACTTC.

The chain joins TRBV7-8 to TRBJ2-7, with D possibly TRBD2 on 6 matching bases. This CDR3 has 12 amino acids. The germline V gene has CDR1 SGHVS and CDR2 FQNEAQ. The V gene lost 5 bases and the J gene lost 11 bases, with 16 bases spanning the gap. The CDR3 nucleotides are TGTGCCAGCAGCCAAGGGACTCCGTGGGAGTACTTC. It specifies CASSQGTPWEYF.

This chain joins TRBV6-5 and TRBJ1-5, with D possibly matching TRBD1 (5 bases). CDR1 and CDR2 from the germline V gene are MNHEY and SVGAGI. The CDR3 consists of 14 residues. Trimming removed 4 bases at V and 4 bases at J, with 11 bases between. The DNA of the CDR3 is TGTGCCAGCAGTTCAGGGCTAGGGAATCAGCCCCAGCATTTT. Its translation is CASSSGLGNQPQHF.

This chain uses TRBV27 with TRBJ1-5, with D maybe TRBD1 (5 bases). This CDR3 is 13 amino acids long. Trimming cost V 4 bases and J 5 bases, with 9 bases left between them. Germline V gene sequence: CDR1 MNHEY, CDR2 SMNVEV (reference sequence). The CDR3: CASSSQEDQPQHF. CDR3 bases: TGTGCCAGCAGTTCACAGGAAGATCAGCCCCAGCATTTT.

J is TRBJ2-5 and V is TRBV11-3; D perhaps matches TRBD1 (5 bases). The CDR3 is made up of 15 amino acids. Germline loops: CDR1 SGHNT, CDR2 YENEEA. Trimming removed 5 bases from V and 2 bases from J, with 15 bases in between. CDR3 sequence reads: CASSQNQGSQETQYF. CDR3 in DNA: TGTGCCAGCAGCCAAAACCAGGGATCTCAAGAGACCCAGTACTTC.

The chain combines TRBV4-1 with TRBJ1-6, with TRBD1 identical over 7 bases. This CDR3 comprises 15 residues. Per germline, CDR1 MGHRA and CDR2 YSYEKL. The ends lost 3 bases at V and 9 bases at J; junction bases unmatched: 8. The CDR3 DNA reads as TGCGCCAGCAGCCAGTGGGGACAGTTCTCTTCACCCCTCCACTTT. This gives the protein CASSQWGQFSSPLHF.

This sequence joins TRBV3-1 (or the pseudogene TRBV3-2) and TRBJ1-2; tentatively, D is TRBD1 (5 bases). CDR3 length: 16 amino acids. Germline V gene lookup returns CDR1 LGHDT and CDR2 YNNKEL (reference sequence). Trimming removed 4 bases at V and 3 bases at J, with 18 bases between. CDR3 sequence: CASSPDTVPRYYGYTF. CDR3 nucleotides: TGTGCCAGCAGCCCGGACACGGTGCCCCGTTACTATGGCTACACCTTC.

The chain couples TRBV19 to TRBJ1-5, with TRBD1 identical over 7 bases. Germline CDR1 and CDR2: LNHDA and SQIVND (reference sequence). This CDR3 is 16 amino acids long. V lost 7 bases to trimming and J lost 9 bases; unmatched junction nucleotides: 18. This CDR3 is CASTLLGAGGQGPQHF. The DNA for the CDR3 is TGTGCCAGTACCCTACTTGGGGCAGGGGGGCAGGGGCCCCAGCATTTT. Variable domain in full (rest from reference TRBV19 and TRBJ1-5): DGGITQSPKYLFRKEGQNVTLSCEQNLNHDAMYWYRQDPGQGLRLIYYSQIVNDFQKGDIAEGYSVSREKKESFPLTVTSAQKNPTAFYLCASTLLGAGGQGPQHFGDGTRLSIL.

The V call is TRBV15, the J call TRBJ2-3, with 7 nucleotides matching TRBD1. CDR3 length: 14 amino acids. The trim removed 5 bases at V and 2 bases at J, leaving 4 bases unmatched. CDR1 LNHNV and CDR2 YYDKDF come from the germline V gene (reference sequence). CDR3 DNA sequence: TGTGCCACCAGCCCAGGGGGATCCACAGATACGCAGTATTTT. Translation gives CATSPGGSTDTQYF.

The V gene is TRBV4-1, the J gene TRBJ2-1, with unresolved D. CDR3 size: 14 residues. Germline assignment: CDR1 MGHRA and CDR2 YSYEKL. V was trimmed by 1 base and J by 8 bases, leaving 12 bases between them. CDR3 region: CASSQVTEFDEQFF. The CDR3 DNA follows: TGCGCCAGCAGCCAAGTTACCGAGTTCGATGAGCAGTTCTTC.

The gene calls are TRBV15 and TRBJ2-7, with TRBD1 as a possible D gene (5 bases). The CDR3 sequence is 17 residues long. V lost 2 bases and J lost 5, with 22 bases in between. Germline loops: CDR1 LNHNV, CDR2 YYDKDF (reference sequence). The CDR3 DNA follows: TGTGCCACCAGCAGATTCCCCGTTTTAGGGCAGGGAAACGAGCAGTACTTC. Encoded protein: CATSRFPVLGQGNEQYF.

CDR3 sequence reads: CASSFGLAIGYTF. Written as DNA, the CDR3 is TGTGCCAGCAGTTTTGGACTGGCCATAGGCTACACCTTC. The chain joins TRBV28 to TRBJ1-2; D gene uncertain. Trimming pared 3 bases from V and 8 bases from J, leaving 13 bases between. CDR1 is MDHEN and CDR2 is SYDVKM in the germline V gene. The CDR3 has 13 residues.